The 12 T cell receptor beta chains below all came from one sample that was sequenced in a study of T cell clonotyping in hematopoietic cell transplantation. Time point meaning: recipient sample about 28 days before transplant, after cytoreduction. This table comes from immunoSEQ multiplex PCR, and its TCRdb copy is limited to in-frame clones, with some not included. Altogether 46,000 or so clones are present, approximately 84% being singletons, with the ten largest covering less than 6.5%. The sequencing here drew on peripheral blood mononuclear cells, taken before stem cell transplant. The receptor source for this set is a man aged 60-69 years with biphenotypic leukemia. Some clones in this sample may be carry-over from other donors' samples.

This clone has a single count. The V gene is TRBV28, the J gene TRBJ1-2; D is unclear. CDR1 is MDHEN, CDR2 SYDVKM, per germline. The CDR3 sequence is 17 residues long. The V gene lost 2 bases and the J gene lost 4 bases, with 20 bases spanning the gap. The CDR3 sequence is CASSLRGRATTSYGYTF. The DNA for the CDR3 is TGTGCCAGCAGTTTACGAGGTCGAGCTACCACCTCCTATGGCTACACCTTC.

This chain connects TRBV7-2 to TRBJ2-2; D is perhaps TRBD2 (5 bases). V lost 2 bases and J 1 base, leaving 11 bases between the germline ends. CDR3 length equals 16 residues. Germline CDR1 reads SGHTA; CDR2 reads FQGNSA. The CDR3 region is CASSLLGAKNTGELFF. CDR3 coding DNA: TGTGCCAGCAGCTTATTGGGAGCTAAGAACACCGGGGAGCTGTTTTTT.

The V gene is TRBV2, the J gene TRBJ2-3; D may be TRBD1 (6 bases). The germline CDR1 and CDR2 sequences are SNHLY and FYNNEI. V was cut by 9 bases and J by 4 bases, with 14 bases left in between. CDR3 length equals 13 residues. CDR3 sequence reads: CARGQLKADTQYF. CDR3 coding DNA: TGTGCCAGGGGACAACTAAAGGCAGATACGCAGTATTTT.

The CDR3 loop is CASRNMGRTGEQYF. In nucleotides, the CDR3 is TGTGCCAGCAGAAATATGGGGCGGACTGGCGAGCAGTACTTC. The chain employs TRBV6-5 and TRBJ2-7; tentatively, D is TRBD1 or TRBD2 (5 bases each). Trimming left V 6 bases short and J 6 bases short, with 18 bases between. Germline CDR1 is MNHEY and CDR2 is SVGAGI. The CDR3 has 14 residues.

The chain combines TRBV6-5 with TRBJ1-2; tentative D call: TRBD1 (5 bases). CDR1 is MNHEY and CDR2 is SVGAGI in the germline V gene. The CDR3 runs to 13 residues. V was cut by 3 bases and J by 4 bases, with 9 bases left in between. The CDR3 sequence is CASSYDRLYGYTF. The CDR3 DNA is TGTGCCAGCAGTTATGACAGACTCTATGGCTACACCTTC.

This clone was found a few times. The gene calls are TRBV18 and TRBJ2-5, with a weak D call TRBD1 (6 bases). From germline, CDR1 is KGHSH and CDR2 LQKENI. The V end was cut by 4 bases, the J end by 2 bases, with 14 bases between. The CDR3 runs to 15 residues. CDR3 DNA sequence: TGTGCCAGCTCACAAGACCTGGACAGACAAGAGACCCAGTACTTC. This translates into CASSQDLDRQETQYF.

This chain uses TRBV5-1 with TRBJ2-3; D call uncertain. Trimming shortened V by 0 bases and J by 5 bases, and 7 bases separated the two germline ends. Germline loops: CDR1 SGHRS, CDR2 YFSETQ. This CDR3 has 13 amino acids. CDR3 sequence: CASSLGLGDTQYF. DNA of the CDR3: TGCGCCAGCAGCTTGGGCCTTGGAGATACGCAGTATTTT.

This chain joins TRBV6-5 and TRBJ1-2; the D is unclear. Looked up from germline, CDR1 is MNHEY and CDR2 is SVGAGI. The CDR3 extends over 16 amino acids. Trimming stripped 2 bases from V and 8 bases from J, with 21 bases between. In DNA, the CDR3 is TGTGCCAGCAGTTACAAGGCCGCTCCCGCCGCGAGCGGCTACACCTTC. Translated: CASSYKAAPAASGYTF.

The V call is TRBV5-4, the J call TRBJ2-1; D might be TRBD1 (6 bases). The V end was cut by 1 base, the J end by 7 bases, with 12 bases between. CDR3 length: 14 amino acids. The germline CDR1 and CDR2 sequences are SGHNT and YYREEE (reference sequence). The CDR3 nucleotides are TGTGCCAGCAGCTTGCAGGGGTTGGGAAATGAGCAGTTCTTC. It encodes CASSLQGLGNEQFF.

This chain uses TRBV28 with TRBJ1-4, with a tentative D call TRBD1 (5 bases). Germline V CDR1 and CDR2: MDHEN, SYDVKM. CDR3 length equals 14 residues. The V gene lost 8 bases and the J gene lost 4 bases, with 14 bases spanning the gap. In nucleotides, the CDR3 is TGTGCCAGCCGAGGGGCAGTTTATAATGAAAAACTGTTTTTT. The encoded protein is CASRGAVYNEKLFF.

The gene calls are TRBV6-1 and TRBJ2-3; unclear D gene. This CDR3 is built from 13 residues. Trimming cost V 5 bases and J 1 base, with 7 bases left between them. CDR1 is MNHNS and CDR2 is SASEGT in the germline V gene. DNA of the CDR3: TGTGCCAGCAGTCGGACGGGCACAGATACGCAGTATTTT. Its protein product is CASSRTGTDTQYF.

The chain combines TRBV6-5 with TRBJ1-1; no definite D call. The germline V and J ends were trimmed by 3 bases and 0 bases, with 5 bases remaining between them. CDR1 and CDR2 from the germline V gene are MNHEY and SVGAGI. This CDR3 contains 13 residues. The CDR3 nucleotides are TGTGCCAGCAGTTATTCGGTGAACACTGAAGCTTTCTTT. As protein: CASSYSVNTEAFF.